This passage covers 3 T cell receptor beta chains from one sample sequenced in a study of T cells after yellow fever vaccination. From the 5' RACE reads, TCRdb called clonotypes with MiXCR, one entry per CDR3 protein. The sample contains a few hundred thousand distinct CDR3 sequences, approximately 4% of which appear only once. The starting material was PBMCs, obtained 15 days after the yellow fever booster vaccination. The receptor source for this set is a man in his late teens or twenties who received the YFV17D yellow fever vaccine.

This clonotype came up many times. This chain uses TRBV20-1 with TRBJ2-5; D is perhaps TRBD2 (5 bases). CDR1 is DFQATT, CDR2 SNEGSKA, per germline (reference sequence). The CDR3 runs 14 residues. Trimming stripped 0 bases from V and 2 bases from J, with 10 bases between. CDR3 nucleotide sequence: TGCAGTGCTAGAGATGGACTGACGCAAGAGACCCAGTACTTC. Encoded protein: CSARDGLTQETQYF.

In this sample, this clonotype turned up many times. This chain joins TRBV6-6 and TRBJ1-1, with D possibly matching TRBD1 (5 bases). Per germline, CDR1 MNHNY and CDR2 SVGAGI (reference sequence). Trimming pared 7 bases from V and 3 bases from J, leaving 9 bases between. This CDR3 region has 12 residues. The chain's CDR3 is CASTPGHTEAFF. In DNA, the CDR3 is TGTGCCAGCACCCCGGGGCACACTGAAGCTTTCTTT.

This clonotype was seen at least ten times. The gene calls are TRBV4-2 and TRBJ1-6; possible D gene TRBD1, 6 bases. Between the trimmed V and J ends, which lost 4 bases and 5 bases, there was a span of 15 bases. The germline gives CDR1 LGHNA, CDR2 YNFKEQ. The CDR3 is 16 amino acids. The CDR3 bases are TGTGCCAGCAGCCCAACAACCGGGACACATAATTCACCCCTCCACTTT. Its protein is CASSPTTGTHNSPLHF.